A single T cell receptor (beta chain) is shown here with its context. TCRdb's copy holds only in-frame clones and misses some; the assay was immunoSEQ multiplex PCR. The sample shows about 140,000 clones, roughly 92% of them seen only once. This entry belongs to a study of control samples from healthy donors and cancer patients. The CDR3 runs 18 residues. Trimming stripped 1 base from V and 0 bases from J, with 16 bases between. The V gene's germline CDR1 is LGHNT and CDR2 FRNRAP. This sequence originates from a man aged 25-45 years in good health. This chain joins TRBV12-5 and TRBJ2-4; D may be TRBD1 or TRBD2 (5 bases each). The sample consisted of blood. The chain's CDR3 is CASGLAPLGELAKNIQYF. The CDR3 coding sequence is TGTGCTAGTGGTTTGGCGCCTTTGGGGGAACTAGCCAAAAACATTCAGTACTTC.